The text below deals with one T cell receptor beta chain. Among Cohort 3 donors, those recovered had two negative PCRs, clearance, or symptom resolution. This entry is derived from a study of blood T cell repertoires in COVID-19. In the study overall: COVID-19 samples from acute and convalescent phases originated in the United States, Italy and Spain.

Methods used by the authors: Amplifying reference gene primers gave estimates of nucleated cell counts. Sequencing was performed with immunoSEQ multiplex PCR; in TCRdb, only in-frame clones are kept and a portion is missing. The V and J calls and clone size were taken over from that table, and D and trimming were inferred from the DNA. The top ten hold 8% to 13% of the sample, which has 150,000 or so clones, roughly 80% seen once. CDR1 is SQVTM and CDR2 is ANQGSEA in the germline V gene. The ends were cut back, 4 bases at V and 4 bases at J, with 8 bases in the middle. This CDR3 region has 13 residues.

The V and J genes are TRBV29-1 and TRBJ2-6; the D gene is possibly TRBD2 (6 bases). This TCR came from a man aged 50-59 years who had recovered from COVID-19. The sequenced material came from PBMCs or T cells enriched from blood (not recorded which). CDR3 region: CSVGGGGANVLTF. In DNA form, the CDR3 reads TGCAGCGTTGGGGGAGGCGGGGCCAACGTCCTGACTTTC.